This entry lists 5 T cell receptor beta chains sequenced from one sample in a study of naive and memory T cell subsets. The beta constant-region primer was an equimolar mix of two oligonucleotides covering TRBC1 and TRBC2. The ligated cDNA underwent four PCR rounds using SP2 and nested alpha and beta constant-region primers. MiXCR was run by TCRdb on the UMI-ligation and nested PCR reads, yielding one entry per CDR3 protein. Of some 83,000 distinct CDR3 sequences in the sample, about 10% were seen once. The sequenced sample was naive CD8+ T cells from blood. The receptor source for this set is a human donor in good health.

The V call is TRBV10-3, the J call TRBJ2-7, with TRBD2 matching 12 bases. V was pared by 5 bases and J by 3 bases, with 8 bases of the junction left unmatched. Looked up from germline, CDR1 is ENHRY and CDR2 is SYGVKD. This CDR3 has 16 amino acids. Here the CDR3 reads CAISTSGRTEFYEQYF. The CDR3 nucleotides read TGTGCCATCAGTACTAGCGGGAGGACCGAATTCTACGAGCAGTACTTC.

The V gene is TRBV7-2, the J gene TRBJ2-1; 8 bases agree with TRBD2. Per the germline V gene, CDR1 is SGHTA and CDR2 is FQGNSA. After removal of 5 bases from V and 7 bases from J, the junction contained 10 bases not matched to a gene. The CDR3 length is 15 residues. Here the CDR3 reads CASSLRLAGSNEQFF. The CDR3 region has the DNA TGTGCCAGCAGCCTGCGGCTAGCGGGTTCGAATGAGCAGTTCTTC.

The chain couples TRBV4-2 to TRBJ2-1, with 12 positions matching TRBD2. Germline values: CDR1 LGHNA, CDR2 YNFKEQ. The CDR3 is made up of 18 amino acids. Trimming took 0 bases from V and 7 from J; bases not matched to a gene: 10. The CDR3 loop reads CASSQDYPETSGSNEQFF. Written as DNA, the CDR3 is TGTGCCAGCAGCCAAGATTATCCAGAGACTAGCGGGAGTAATGAGCAGTTCTTC.

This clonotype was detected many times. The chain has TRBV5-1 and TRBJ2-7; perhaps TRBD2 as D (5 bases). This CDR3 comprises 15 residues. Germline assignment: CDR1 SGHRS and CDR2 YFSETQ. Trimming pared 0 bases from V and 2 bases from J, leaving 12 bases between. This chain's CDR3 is CASSLGTSGTYEQYF. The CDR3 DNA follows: TGCGCCAGCAGCTTGGGGACTTCGGGAACCTACGAGCAGTACTTC.

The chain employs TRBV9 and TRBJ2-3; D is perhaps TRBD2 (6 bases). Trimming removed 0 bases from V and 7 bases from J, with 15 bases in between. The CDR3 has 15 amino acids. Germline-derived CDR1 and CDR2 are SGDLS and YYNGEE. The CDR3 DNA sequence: TGTGCCAGCAGCGTAGGGGTAGCCGGCGGGAATACGCAGTATTTT. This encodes CASSVGVAGGNTQYF.